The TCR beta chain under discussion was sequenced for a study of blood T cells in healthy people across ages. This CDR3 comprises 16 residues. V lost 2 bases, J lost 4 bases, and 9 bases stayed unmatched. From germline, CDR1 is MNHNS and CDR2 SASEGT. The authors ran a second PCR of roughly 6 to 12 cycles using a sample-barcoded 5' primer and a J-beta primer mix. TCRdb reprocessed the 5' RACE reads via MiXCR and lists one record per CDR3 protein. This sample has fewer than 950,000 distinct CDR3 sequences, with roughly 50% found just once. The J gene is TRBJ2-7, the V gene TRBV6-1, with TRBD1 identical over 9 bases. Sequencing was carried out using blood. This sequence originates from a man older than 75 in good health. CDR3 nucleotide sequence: TGTGCCAGCAGTGAACCCTTACAGGGGGCAACGTACGAGCAGTACTTC. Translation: CASSEPLQGATYEQYF.